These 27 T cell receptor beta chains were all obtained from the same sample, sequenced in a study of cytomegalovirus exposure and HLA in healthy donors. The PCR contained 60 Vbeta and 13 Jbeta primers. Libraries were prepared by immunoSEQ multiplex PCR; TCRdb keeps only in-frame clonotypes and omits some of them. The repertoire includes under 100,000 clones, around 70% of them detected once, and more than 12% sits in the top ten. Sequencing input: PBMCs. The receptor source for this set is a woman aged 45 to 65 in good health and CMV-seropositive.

CDR3 DNA sequence: TGTGCCAGCAGCCCCCCTAGGAGGACTAGCGGGTTGAACACCGGGGAGCTGTTTTTT. Translated: CASSPPRRTSGLNTGELFF. V gene TRBV28 combines with J gene TRBJ2-2; 11 positions agree with TRBD2. The germline V gene encodes CDR1 MDHEN and CDR2 SYDVKM. The CDR3 contains 19 residues. V lost 6 bases to trimming and J lost 1 base; unmatched junction nucleotides: 13.

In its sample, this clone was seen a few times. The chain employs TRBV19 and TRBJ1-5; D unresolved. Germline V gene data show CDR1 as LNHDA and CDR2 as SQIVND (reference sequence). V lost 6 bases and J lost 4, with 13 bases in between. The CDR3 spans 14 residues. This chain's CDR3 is CASRDPLGNQPQHF. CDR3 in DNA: TGTGCCAGTAGAGACCCCCTCGGGAATCAGCCCCAGCATTTT. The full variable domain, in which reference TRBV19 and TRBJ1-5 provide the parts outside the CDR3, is DGGITQSPKYLFRKEGQNVTLSCEQNLNHDAMYWYRQDPGQGLRLIYYSQIVNDFQKGDIAEGYSVSREKKESFPLTVTSAQKNPTAFYLCASRDPLGNQPQHFGDGTRLSIL.

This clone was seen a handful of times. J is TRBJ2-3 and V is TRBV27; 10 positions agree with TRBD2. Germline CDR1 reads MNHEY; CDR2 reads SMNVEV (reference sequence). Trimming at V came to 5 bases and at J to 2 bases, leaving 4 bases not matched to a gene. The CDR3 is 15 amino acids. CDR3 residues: CASSPGLADTDTQYF. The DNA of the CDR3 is TGTGCCAGCAGTCCCGGACTAGCGGACACAGATACGCAGTATTTT.

The CDR3 sequence is CASSLANYEQYF. In DNA, the CDR3 is TGTGCCAGCAGCTTAGCCAACTACGAGCAGTACTTC. The chain carries TRBV11-2 and TRBJ2-7; D remains ambiguous. In germline, CDR1 is SGHAT, CDR2 FQNNGV. The V and J ends lost 1 base and 3 bases respectively, with 4 bases between them. The CDR3 has 12 residues.

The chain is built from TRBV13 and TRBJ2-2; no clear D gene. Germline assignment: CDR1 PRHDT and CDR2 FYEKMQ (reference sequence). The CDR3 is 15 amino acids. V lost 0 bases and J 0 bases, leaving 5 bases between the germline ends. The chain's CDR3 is CASSLGLANTGELFF. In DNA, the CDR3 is TGTGCCAGCAGCTTAGGTCTAGCGAACACCGGGGAGCTGTTTTTT.

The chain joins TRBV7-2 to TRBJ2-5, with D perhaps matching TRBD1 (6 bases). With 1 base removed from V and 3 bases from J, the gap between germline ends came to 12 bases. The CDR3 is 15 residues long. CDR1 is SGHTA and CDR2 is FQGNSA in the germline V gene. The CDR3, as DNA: TGTGCCAGCAGCTTAGTCGACAGGCTCAAAGAGACCCAGTACTTC. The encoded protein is CASSLVDRLKETQYF.

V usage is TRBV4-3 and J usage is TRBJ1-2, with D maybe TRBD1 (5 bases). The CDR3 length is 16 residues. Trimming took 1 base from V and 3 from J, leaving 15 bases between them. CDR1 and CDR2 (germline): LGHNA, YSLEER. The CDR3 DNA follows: TGCGCCAGCAGCCAAGCGGCGGGGGGACCCCACTATGGCTACACCTTC. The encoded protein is CASSQAAGGPHYGYTF.

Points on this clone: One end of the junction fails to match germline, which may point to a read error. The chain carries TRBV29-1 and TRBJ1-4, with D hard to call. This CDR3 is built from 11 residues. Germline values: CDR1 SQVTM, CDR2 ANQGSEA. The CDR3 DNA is TGCAGCGTTGCAACTAATGAAGAACTGTTTTTT. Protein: CSVATNEELFF. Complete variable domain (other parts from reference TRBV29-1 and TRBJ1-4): SAVISQKPSRDICQRGTSLTIQCQVDSQVTMMFWYRQQPGQSLTLIATANQGSEATYESGFVIDKFPISRPNLTFSTLTVSNMSPEDSSIYLCSVATNEELFFGSGTQLSVL.

CDR3 coding DNA: TGTGCCAGCAGCTTTTTCCAGGAGGGAGAGCAGTACTTC. This codes for CASSFFQEGEQYF. The rearrangement joins TRBV7-9 to TRBJ2-5; weak D call: TRBD2 (6 bases). From germline, CDR1 is SEHNR and CDR2 FQNEAQ (reference sequence). Trimming removed 3 bases from V and 11 bases from J, with 16 bases in between. The CDR3 is 13 residues long.

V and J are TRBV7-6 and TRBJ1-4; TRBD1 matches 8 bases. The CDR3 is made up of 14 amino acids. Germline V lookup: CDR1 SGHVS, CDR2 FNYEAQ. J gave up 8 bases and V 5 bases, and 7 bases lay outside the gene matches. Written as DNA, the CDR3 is TGTGCCAGCAGCAGAGACAGGGGAAACGAAAAACTGTTTTTT. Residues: CASSRDRGNEKLFF.

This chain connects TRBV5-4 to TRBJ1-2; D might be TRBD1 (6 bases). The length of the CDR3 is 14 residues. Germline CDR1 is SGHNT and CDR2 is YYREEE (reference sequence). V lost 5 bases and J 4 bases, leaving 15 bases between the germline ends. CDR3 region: CASSLQGRSYGYTF. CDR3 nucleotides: TGTGCCAGCAGTTTACAGGGTCGGAGCTATGGCTACACCTTC.

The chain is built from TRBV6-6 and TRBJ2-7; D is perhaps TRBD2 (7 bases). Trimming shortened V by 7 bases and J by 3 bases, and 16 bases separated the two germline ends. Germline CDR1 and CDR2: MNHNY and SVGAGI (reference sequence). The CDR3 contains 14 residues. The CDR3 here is CASMGGPRYYEQYF. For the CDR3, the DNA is TGTGCCAGCATGGGGGGGCCACGGTACTACGAGCAGTACTTC.

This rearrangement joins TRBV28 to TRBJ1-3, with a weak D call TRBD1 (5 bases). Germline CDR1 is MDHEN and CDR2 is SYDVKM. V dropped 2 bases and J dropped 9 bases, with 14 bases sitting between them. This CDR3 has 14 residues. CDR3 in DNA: TGTGCCAGCAGTTTAAGGCAGGGCTTCGGCACCATATATTTT. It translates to CASSLRQGFGTIYF.

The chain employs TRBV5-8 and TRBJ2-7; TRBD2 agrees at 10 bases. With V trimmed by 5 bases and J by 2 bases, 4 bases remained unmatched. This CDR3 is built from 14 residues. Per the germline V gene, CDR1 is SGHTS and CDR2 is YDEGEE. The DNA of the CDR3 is TGTGCCAGCAGAAAAGGACTAGCGGCCTACGAGCAGTACTTC. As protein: CASRKGLAAYEQYF.

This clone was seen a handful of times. CDR3 sequence reads: CASDPRTGNTSPLHF. The CDR3 region has the DNA TGTGCCAGCGATCCTAGGACAGGGAATACTTCACCCCTCCACTTT. The chain employs TRBV28 and TRBJ1-6; 8 nucleotides agree with TRBD1. Germline V CDR1 and CDR2: MDHEN, SYDVKM. The CDR3 consists of 15 residues. V lost 8 bases to trimming and J lost 9 bases; unmatched junction nucleotides: 12.

The CDR3 DNA follows: TGTGCCAGCAGCGTGACCGAACAGGGGATATCTGGAAACACCATATATTTT. The encoded protein is CASSVTEQGISGNTIYF. The V and J genes are TRBV9 and TRBJ1-3, with 7 bases that match TRBD1. Trimming cost V 2 bases and J 1 base; bases outside gene matches: 9. The CDR3 runs to 17 residues. Per germline, CDR1 SGDLS and CDR2 YYNGEE.

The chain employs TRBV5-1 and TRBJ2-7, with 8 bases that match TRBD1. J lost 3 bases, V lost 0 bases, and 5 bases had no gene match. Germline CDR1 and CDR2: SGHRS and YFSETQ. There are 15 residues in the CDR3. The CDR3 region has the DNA TGCGCCAGCAGCTTGGGCGGACAGGGAGTCTACGAGCAGTACTTC. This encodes CASSLGGQGVYEQYF.

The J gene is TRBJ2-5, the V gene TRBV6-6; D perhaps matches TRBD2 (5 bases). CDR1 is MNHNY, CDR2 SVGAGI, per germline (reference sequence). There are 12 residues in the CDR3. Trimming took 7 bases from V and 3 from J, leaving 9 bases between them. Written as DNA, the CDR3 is TGTGCCAGCACTAGCCCCAAAGAGACCCAGTACTTC. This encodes CASTSPKETQYF.

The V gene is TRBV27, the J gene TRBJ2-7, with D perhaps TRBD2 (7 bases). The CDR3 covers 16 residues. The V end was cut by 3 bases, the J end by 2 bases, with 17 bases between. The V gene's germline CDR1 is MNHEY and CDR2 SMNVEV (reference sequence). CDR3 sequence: CASSLFAGEGTYEQYF. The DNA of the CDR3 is TGTGCCAGCAGTTTGTTCGCAGGGGAGGGAACCTACGAGCAGTACTTC.

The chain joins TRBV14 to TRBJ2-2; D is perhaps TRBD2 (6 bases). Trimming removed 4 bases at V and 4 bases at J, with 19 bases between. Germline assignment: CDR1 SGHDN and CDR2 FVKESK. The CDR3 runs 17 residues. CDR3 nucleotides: TGTGCCAGCAGCCGGGGCGCGGGACCCGGTGGCACCGGGGAGCTGTTTTTT. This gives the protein CASSRGAGPGGTGELFF.

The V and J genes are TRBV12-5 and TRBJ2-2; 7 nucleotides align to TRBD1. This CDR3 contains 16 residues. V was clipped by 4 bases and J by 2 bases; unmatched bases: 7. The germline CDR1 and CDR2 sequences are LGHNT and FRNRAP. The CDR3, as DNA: TGTGCTAGTGGTTCACGGACAGGTTTTAACACCGGGGAGCTGTTTTTT. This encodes CASGSRTGFNTGELFF.

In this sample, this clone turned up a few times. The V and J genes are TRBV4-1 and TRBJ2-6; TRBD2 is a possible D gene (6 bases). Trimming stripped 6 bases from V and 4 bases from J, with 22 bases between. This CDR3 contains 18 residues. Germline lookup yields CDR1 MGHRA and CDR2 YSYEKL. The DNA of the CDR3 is TGCGCCAGCAGTCCAAGGGGAGGCTTAAGACTCGGGGCCAACGTCCTGACTTTC. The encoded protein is CASSPRGGLRLGANVLTF.

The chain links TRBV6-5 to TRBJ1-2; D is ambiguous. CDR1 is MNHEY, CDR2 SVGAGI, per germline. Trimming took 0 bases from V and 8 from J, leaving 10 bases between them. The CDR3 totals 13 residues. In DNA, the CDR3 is TGTGCCAGCAGTTACTCGTGGATGCGGGGCTACACCTTC. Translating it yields CASSYSWMRGYTF.

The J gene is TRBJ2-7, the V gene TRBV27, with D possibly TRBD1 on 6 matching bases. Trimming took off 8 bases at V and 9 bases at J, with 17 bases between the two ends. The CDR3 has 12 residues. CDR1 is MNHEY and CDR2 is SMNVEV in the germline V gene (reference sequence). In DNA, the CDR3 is TGTGCCAGCCCGACAGGTTTCCCTTGGCAGTACTTC. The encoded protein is CASPTGFPWQYF.

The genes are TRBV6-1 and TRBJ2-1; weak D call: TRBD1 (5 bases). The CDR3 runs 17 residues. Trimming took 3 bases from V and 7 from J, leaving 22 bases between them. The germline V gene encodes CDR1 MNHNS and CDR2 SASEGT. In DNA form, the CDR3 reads TGTGCCAGCAGTGACCTTTCGGAGCTTAGGGGCCAAAATGAGCAGTTCTTC. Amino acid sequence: CASSDLSELRGQNEQFF.

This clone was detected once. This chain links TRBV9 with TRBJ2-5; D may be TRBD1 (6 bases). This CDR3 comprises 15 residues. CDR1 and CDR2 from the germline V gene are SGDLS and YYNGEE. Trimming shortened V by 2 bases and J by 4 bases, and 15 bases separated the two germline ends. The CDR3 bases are TGTGCCAGCAGCGTCCGGGACACCTTGCGAGAGACCCAGTACTTC. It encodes CASSVRDTLRETQYF. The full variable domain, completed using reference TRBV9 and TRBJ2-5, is DSGVTQTPKHLITATGQRVTLRCSPRSGDLSVYWYQQSLDQGLQFLIQYYNGEERAKGNILERFSAQQFPDLHSELNLSSLELGDSALYFCASSVRDTLRETQYFGPGTRLLVL.

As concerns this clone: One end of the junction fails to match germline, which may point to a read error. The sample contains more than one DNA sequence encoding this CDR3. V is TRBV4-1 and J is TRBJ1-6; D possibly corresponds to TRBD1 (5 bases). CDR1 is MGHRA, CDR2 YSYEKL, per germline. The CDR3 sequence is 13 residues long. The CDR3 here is CASSPRGDSPLHF. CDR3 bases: TGCGCCAGTAGCCCTAGGGGTGATTCACCCCTCCACTTT.